This T cell receptor (beta chain) is from a study of cytomegalovirus exposure and HLA in healthy donors. Study-wide results and caveats: When a later analysis was performed, an Asian-associated ancestry cluster reportedly had fewer N-insertions than the roughly 700-donor mean. Sequence variants that were highly shared formed a cluster that was likely a sequencing artifact. In a later analysis, across HLA loci, associated TCR counts were highest for DRB1, lowest for HLA-C.

Remarks on this clone: Its antigen is still unknown.

CDR1 is LNHDA, CDR2 SQIVND, per germline (reference sequence). There are 14 residues in the CDR3. Trimming removed 5 bases at V and 3 bases at J, with 11 bases between. In the PCR, 60 Vbeta and 13 Jbeta primers were used. Clones were read by immunoSEQ multiplex PCR, and TCRdb kept only the in-frame ones, dropping some. The sample records about 98,000 clones, roughly 76% being singletons. Sequenced input: PBMCs. The receptor was isolated from a man aged 50-59 years in good health and CMV-seronegative. The chain has TRBV19 and TRBJ1-5; perhaps TRBD1 as D (5 bases). In nucleotides, the CDR3 is TGTGCCAGTAGTTTATTACAGGTCAATCAGCCCCAGCATTTT. Its protein product is CASSLLQVNQPQHF. Complete variable domain (other parts from reference TRBV19 and TRBJ1-5): DGGITQSPKYLFRKEGQNVTLSCEQNLNHDAMYWYRQDPGQGLRLIYYSQIVNDFQKGDIAEGYSVSREKKESFPLTVTSAQKNPTAFYLCASSLLQVNQPQHFGDGTRLSIL.